This T cell receptor (beta chain) was identified during a study of T-cell reconstitution after alpha-beta-depleted transplantation in children. Unique molecular identifiers were incorporated during preparation of the TCRbeta library. TCRdb used MiXCR to reprocess the PCR reads, holding one entry per CDR3 protein. Found here are 640,000 or so distinct CDR3 sequences, roughly 15% of them singletons; the top ten hold 1.1%. This receptor was taken from a human donor who donated a stem cell graft to a child with acute myeloid leukemia. Here the sequenced sample was PBMCs from the stem cell graft donor, taken from the stem cell graft.

The CDR3 loop reads CASSSLGFLGNQPQHF. CDR3 nucleotide sequence: TGTGCCAGCAGTTCCCTGGGATTTTTGGGCAATCAGCCCCAGCATTTT. The rearrangement links TRBV28 to TRBJ1-5; D ambiguous. The V end was cut by 4 bases, the J end by 2 bases, with 15 bases between. The germline V gene has CDR1 MDHEN and CDR2 SYDVKM. The CDR3 runs to 16 residues.